What follows describes a single TCR beta chain. Its antigen is not identified. With 2 bases removed from V and 4 bases from J, the gap between germline ends came to 9 bases. The CDR3 contains 13 residues. Germline V gene lookup returns CDR1 LGHNT and CDR2 FRNRAP. This record belongs to a study of T cells after yellow fever vaccination. Findings and limits, study-wide: Secondary responses were weaker yet peaked faster, day 5 versus 15. Once the booster was given, most primary-vaccination clones reappeared, at over 95% for CD4 and 88% for CD8.

UMIs were added to TCR cDNA along with a universal primer site when it was made by 5'RACE template switching. TCRdb re-derived calls from the 5' RACE reads in MiXCR, one entry per CDR3 protein. The sample lists approximately 120,000 distinct CDR3 sequences, roughly 10% occurring once. Sequenced here: CD8+ T cells sorted from PBMCs, sampled on the day of the yellow fever booster vaccination. The sequence was collected from a man younger than 35 who received the YFV17D yellow fever vaccine. V usage is TRBV12-5 and J usage is TRBJ2-7; perhaps TRBD1 as D (6 bases). The CDR3 coding sequence is TGTGCTAGTGGTTTGTTAGGGGGATACGAGCAGTACTTC. Its protein is CASGLLGGYEQYF.